This T cell receptor (beta chain) appears in the sequencing data of a study of a mutant IDH1 vaccine in newly diagnosed glioma. Measured with immunoSEQ multiplex PCR; TCRdb has only the in-frame clones, and not every one. The sample consists of fewer than 30,000 clones, approximately 80% of them appearing once. The time point denotes: week 5, during vaccination. One vaccine dose held 300 ug of mutant IDH1 20-mer peptide and came with topical imiquimod. On this clone: Its target is unknown.

This CDR3 comprises 13 residues. The V gene lost 5 bases and the J gene lost 9 bases, with 14 bases spanning the gap. CDR1 SGHAT and CDR2 FQNNGV come from the germline V gene. Sequences were derived from PBMCs, sampled from a glioma patient whose treatment included an IDH1 peptide vaccine. The clonotype originates from a man aged 40-49 years with glioma. The genes are TRBV11-2 and TRBJ2-1; D possibly corresponds to TRBD2 (6 bases). CDR3 sequence reads: CASSPLSEGEQFF. CDR3 sequence (DNA): TGTGCCAGCAGCCCGCTCTCGGAGGGTGAGCAGTTCTTC.